The 10 T cell receptor beta chains reported below all come from one sample, sequenced in a study of CD8+CD57+ T cells in acquired aplastic anemia. TCR beta VDJ and CDR3 profiles were obtained from a genomic DNA template. MiXCR was run by TCRdb on the reads, yielding one entry per CDR3 protein. The sample holds under 200,000 distinct CDR3 sequences; approximately 43% are singletons and the top ten take over 0.95%. The source material was sorted CD4+, CD8+, or CD8+CD57+ T cells (not recorded which) from PBMCs. Every receptor here comes from a human donor in good health.

The chain recombines TRBV11-1 with TRBJ2-5; perhaps TRBD2 as D (5 bases). The CDR3 consists of 18 residues. Germline loops: CDR1 SGHAT, CDR2 FQDESV (reference sequence). Trimming cost V 0 bases and J 2 bases, with 19 bases left between them. The CDR3 here is CASSLAATDSFFQETQYF. The CDR3, as DNA: TGTGCCAGCAGCTTAGCGGCGACGGACTCCTTCTTTCAAGAGACCCAGTACTTC.

Comments on this clonotype: A much larger clone differs by one base, so this may be a read error. The conserved closing phenylalanine or tryptophan is absent in this CDR3, likely reflecting a read error. This chain links TRBV6-1 with TRBJ2-7, with 7 bases that match TRBD1. Germline V gene sequence: CDR1 MNHNS, CDR2 SASEGT. The CDR3 length is 16 residues. The ends lost 4 bases at V and 3 bases at J; junction bases unmatched: 12. The CDR3 DNA reads TGTGCCAGCAGTGTATCGACAGGGTTGAGGGTCTACGAGCAGTACTCC. This gives the protein CASSVSTGLRVYEQYS.

This clonotype was detected only a few times. The rearrangement uses TRBV29-1 and TRBJ2-1, with a tentative D call TRBD2 (6 bases). The CDR3 totals 16 residues. Per germline, CDR1 SQVTM and CDR2 ANQGSEA. V was pared by 2 bases and J by 7 bases, with 21 bases between. The CDR3 protein is CSVELRGAVVRNEQFF. CDR3 DNA: TGCAGCGTTGAACTACGCGGGGCGGTGGTACGTAATGAGCAGTTCTTC.

This clonotype appeared a few times. This chain joins TRBV3-1 and TRBJ2-4; D might be TRBD2 (5 bases). The CDR3 is 16 residues long. With 7 bases removed from V and 0 bases from J, the gap between germline ends came to 16 bases. The V gene's germline CDR1 is LGHDT and CDR2 YNNKEL (reference sequence). The CDR3 region is CASTVLGELAKNIQYF. As DNA, the CDR3 is TGTGCCAGCACTGTCCTCGGGGAACTAGCCAAAAACATTCAGTACTTC.

The chain uses TRBV28 and TRBJ2-7; 10 positions agree with TRBD2. The CDR3 is made up of 15 amino acids. From germline, CDR1 is MDHEN and CDR2 SYDVKM. Losses at the gene ends were 7 bases for V and 5 bases for J; bases not matched to a gene: 11. CDR3 nucleotide sequence: TGTGCCAGCAAGGGTATGAGCGGGAGGGCCCACGAGCAGTACTTC. Residues: CASKGMSGRAHEQYF.

V gene TRBV6-5 combines with J gene TRBJ2-7; D gene unclear. Per germline, CDR1 MNHEY and CDR2 SVGAGI. V was trimmed by 2 bases and J by 5 bases, leaving 10 bases between them. There are 13 residues in the CDR3. The CDR3 DNA sequence: TGTGCCAGCAGTTACAGCTTGGCTAACGAGCAGTACTTC. Its translation: CASSYSLANEQYF.

Note on this clonotype: One end of the junction varies from germline; a read error may be responsible. The chain carries TRBV7-3 and TRBJ2-5; 10 bases agree with TRBD1. The CDR3 has 13 residues. Germline CDR1 SGHTA, CDR2 FQGTGA. The CDR3 DNA reads as TGTGCCAGCAGCTGGACAGGGGGAGGGACCCAGCACTTC. Translating it yields CASSWTGGGTQHF.

This clonotype was counted between two and nine times. The CDR3 DNA follows: TGTGCCAGCAGCGTCAGCGGGGGCTACGAGCAGTACTTC. This encodes CASSVSGGYEQYF. This rearrangement joins TRBV9 to TRBJ2-7, with 8 nucleotides matching TRBD2. This CDR3 comprises 13 residues. V lost 2 bases and J lost 3; bases outside the gene matches: 1. Germline V gene data show CDR1 as SGDLS and CDR2 as YYNGEE.

The chain combines TRBV20-1 with TRBJ1-1; the match to TRBD1 covers 7 bases. The length of the CDR3 is 13 residues. CDR1 and CDR2 (germline): DFQATT, SNEGSKA (reference sequence). V gave up 6 bases and J gave up 4 bases; unmatched junction bases: 8. CDR3 region: CSAYRGSSTEAFF. CDR3 bases: TGCAGTGCCTACAGGGGATCGAGCACTGAAGCTTTCTTT.

The chain joins TRBV25-1 to TRBJ2-1; D not certain. V was clipped by 1 base and J by 5 bases, with 15 bases between them. Germline loops: CDR1 MGHDK, CDR2 SYGVNS. There are 16 residues in the CDR3. The CDR3 DNA reads as TGTGCCAGCAGTGAATTAGGAGCGCGGCGACACAATGAGCAGTTCTTC. As protein: CASSELGARRHNEQFF.